This T cell receptor beta chain was sequenced during a study of blood T cell repertoires in COVID-19. Using immunoSEQ multiplex PCR, the repertoire was profiled, and TCRdb retains in-frame clones only, with some absent. The table lists around 190,000 clones, roughly 83% of them singletons. The sequenced sample consisted of peripheral blood. The receptor was isolated from a woman in her thirties or forties with COVID-19, enrolled during active disease.

The CDR3 loop is CSVEEQVNSPLHF. Here the CDR3 DNA reads TGCAGCGTTGAAGAGCAGGTTAATTCACCCCTCCACTTT. The chain recombines TRBV29-1 with TRBJ1-6; D is ambiguous. Germline V gene data show CDR1 as SQVTM and CDR2 as ANQGSEA. The CDR3 length is 13 residues. V gave up 0 bases and J gave up 6 bases, with 6 bases separating them.